These T cell receptor beta chains were read from a single sample in a study of T cells of healthy individuals. From the 5' RACE reads, TCRdb called clonotypes with MiXCR, one entry per CDR3 protein. Of some 82,000 distinct CDR3 sequences in the sample, roughly 5.1% are singletons; the top ten hold roughly 7.5%. These receptors all stem from a female donor in good health. The CDR3 runs from the conserved cysteine through the conserved F or W. Fields, in order: D gene, clone size, V gene, J gene, CDR3 protein, CDR3 DNA. The D gene is left open where the match is weak. The size field is filled for only some rows; it gives once, few, many or a size class.

NA	NA	TRBV7-8	TRBJ1-3	CASSLTVGRRDSGNTIYF	TGTGCCAGCAGCTTAACTGTGGGCAGGCGAGACTCTGGAAACACCATATATTTT
NA	many	TRBV6-2/TRBV6-3	TRBJ1-5	CASSYGGPSNQPQHF	TGTGCCAGCAGTTATGGGGGCCCGAGCAATCAGCCCCAGCATTTT
NA	many	TRBV20-1	TRBJ1-5	CSALHGGADQPQHF	TGCAGTGCTCTCCACGGGGGCGCGGATCAGCCCCAGCATTTT
NA	few	TRBV20-1	TRBJ1-4	CSAHTNYATNEKLFF	TGCAGTGCCCACACAAACTATGCAACTAATGAAAAACTGTTTTTT
NA	NA	TRBV20-1	TRBJ2-7	CSARDPSRGDYEQYF	TGCAGTGCTAGAGATCCTAGCCGAGGAGACTACGAGCAGTACTTC
NA	NA	TRBV28	TRBJ2-7	CASSLIWGSYEQYF	TGTGCCAGCAGTTTAATCTGGGGGAGCTACGAGCAGTACTTC
TRBD2	many	TRBV20-1	TRBJ2-1	CSARDRGTSGRALNEQFF	TGCAGTGCTAGAGATCGGGGGACTAGCGGGAGGGCCCTTAATGAGCAGTTCTTC
NA	many	TRBV29-1	TRBJ2-1	CSDLLADNEQFF	TGCAGCGATTTACTAGCTGACAATGAGCAGTTCTTC
NA	NA	TRBV21-1	TRBJ1-1	CASSEPGQGLAEAFF	TGTGCCAGCAGCGAGCCGGGACAGGGCTTGGCTGAAGCTTTCTTT
NA	many	TRBV7-9	TRBJ2-6	CASSITGTFFSGANVLTF	TGTGCCAGCAGCATAACCGGGACGTTCTTCTCTGGGGCCAACGTCCTGACTTTC
TRBD2	many	TRBV29-1	TRBJ2-3	CSVPGLAGPTDTQYF	TGCAGCGTCCCGGGACTAGCGGGGCCCACAGATACGCAGTATTTT
NA	NA	TRBV5-4	TRBJ1-2	CASTLPGQYYGYTF	TGTGCCAGCACCTTGCCCGGACAGTACTATGGCTACACCTTC
TRBD2	many	TRBV20-1	TRBJ2-1	CSARASGPYNEQFF	TGCAGTGCTAGAGCTAGCGGCCCCTACAATGAGCAGTTCTTC
NA	NA	TRBV28	TRBJ1-2	CASSLSGLGRADYSYGYTF	TGTGCCAGCAGTTTATCGGGCCTAGGCAGGGCGGACTATTCCTATGGCTACACCTTC
NA	few	TRBV20-1	TRBJ2-2	CSAHTGGELFF	TGCAGTGCTCATACAGGCGGGGAGCTGTTTTTT
NA	many	TRBV10-3	TRBJ2-3	CAIRHEDTDTQYF	TGTGCCATCAGACATGAAGACACAGATACGCAGTATTTT
NA	NA	TRBV28	TRBJ1-6	CASSLTETSPLHF	TGTGCCAGCAGTCTGACAGAAACTTCACCCCTCCACTTT
TRBD2	NA	TRBV5-6	TRBJ2-2	CASSLSGLEAGELFF	TGTGCCAGCAGCTTGTCTGGACTAGAGGCCGGGGAGCTGTTTTTT
NA	many	TRBV28	TRBJ1-1	CASSIQGLAQRAARAFF	TGTGCCAGCAGTATACAGGGTCTCGCACAGAGGGCAGCTAGAGCTTTCTTT
TRBD1	many	TRBV6-1	TRBJ1-2	CASSEVTGGRNYGYTF	TGTGCCAGCAGTGAAGTAACAGGGGGAAGGAACTATGGCTACACCTTC
NA	many	TRBV20-1	TRBJ2-1	CSASRGLVWNEQFF	TGCAGTGCTAGTAGAGGGTTGGTTTGGAATGAGCAGTTCTTC
NA	many	TRBV20-1	TRBJ1-5	CSATPEGTNQPQHF	TGCAGTGCTACCCCAGAGGGTACCAATCAGCCCCAGCATTTT
NA	NA	TRBV10-3	TRBJ2-3	CAISEGLETQYF	TGTGCCATCAGTGAAGGACTTGAAACGCAGTATTTT
NA	NA	TRBV6-1	TRBJ1-1	CATGLGGAQTEAFF	TGTGCCACCGGCCTGGGGGGGGCTCAAACTGAAGCTTTCTTT
NA	NA	TRBV18	TRBJ2-1	CASNNISLGDNEQIF	TGTGCCAGCAACAATATCAGTCTAGGGGACAATGAGCAGATCTTC
NA	many	TRBV6-4	TRBJ1-2	CASSASLGYGYTF	TGTGCCAGCAGTGCGAGTTTAGGATATGGCTACACCTTC
NA	many	TRBV9	TRBJ2-1	CASSVSGLRDYEQFF	TGTGCCAGCAGCGTATCCGGGTTGCGGGATTATGAGCAGTTCTTC
TRBD2	few	TRBV7-2	TRBJ2-3	CASRAGGVVTDTQYF	TGTGCCAGCAGGGCGGGAGGGGTGGTCACAGATACGCAGTATTTT
NA	few	TRBV4-2	TRBJ2-2	CASSQRAQNTGELFF	TGTGCCAGCAGCCAACGGGCCCAGAACACCGGGGAGCTGTTTTTT
NA	many	TRBV18	TRBJ2-1	CASSPDTISRNEQFF	TGTGCCAGCTCACCGGACACAATCTCCCGGAATGAGCAGTTCTTC
TRBD2	many	TRBV4-2	TRBJ2-5	CASSQEHIGTSGVRQETQYF	TGTGCCAGCAGCCAAGAGCATATAGGGACTAGCGGGGTACGACAAGAGACCCAGTACTTC
TRBD2	few	TRBV11-2	TRBJ2-5	CASSLPEVAGVQETQYF	TGTGCCAGCAGCCTCCCCGAAGTAGCGGGGGTACAAGAGACCCAGTACTTC
NA	NA	TRBV5-1	TRBJ1-4	CASSLVQRATNEKLFF	TGCGCCAGCAGCTTGGTACAGAGAGCAACTAATGAAAAACTGTTTTTT
TRBD1	NA	TRBV6-1	TRBJ2-1	CASSERTGGQFNEQFF	TGTGCCAGCAGTGAGAGGACAGGGGGTCAATTCAATGAGCAGTTCTTC
NA	few	TRBV7-2	TRBJ1-1	CASSLASPTTEAFF	TGTGCCAGCAGCTTAGCGTCACCCACCACTGAAGCTTTCTTT
TRBD1	many	TRBV24-1	TRBJ2-1	CATSGTGGLGNEQFF	TGTGCCACCAGTGGCACAGGGGGCTTGGGCAATGAGCAGTTCTTC
NA	NA	TRBV5-6	TRBJ2-1	CASSPATGEVHNEQFF	TGTGCCAGCAGCCCCGCAACGGGAGAAGTCCACAATGAGCAGTTCTTC
NA	many	TRBV12-3/TRBV12-4	TRBJ1-6	CASSSGRGYNSPLHF	TGTGCCAGCAGTTCGGGGAGGGGGTATAATTCACCCCTCCACTTT
NA	few	TRBV6-1	TRBJ1-2	CASSPGSNNGYTF	TGTGCCAGCAGTCCCGGGTCAAACAATGGCTACACCTTC
NA	few	TRBV9	TRBJ2-2	CASSASRGDLANTGELFF	TGTGCCAGCAGCGCCTCGAGGGGGGACTTAGCGAACACCGGGGAGCTGTTTTTT
NA	NA	TRBV6-2/TRBV6-3	TRBJ1-5	CASSSLDTQNQPQHF	TGTGCCAGCAGCTCCTTGGACACCCAAAATCAGCCCCAGCATTTT
NA	many	TRBV6-2/TRBV6-3	TRBJ1-5	CASSSPGTLHRSRQPQHF	TGTGCCAGCAGCTCCCCCGGGACACTCCATAGAAGTCGTCAGCCCCAGCATTTT
NA	NA	TRBV20-1	TRBJ1-1	CSARDSLAGLYMNTEAFF	TGCAGTGCTAGAGATTCTCTGGCAGGGCTATACATGAACACTGAAGCTTTCTTT
NA	few	TRBV12-3/TRBV12-4	TRBJ1-4	CASSYREAGAEKLFF	TGTGCCAGCAGTTACCGGGAGGCAGGGGCCGAAAAACTGTTTTTT
NA	many	TRBV20-1	TRBJ1-2	CSAPPGDSNYGYTF	TGCAGTGCCCCCCCAGGAGATTCGAACTATGGCTACACCTTC
TRBD1	few	TRBV7-9	TRBJ2-7	CASSSRDRVYEQYF	TGTGCCAGCAGCAGCCGGGACAGGGTCTACGAGCAGTACTTC
NA	many	TRBV11-2	TRBJ1-1	CASSLLRNTEAFF	TGTGCCAGCAGCCTGCTGCGGAACACTGAAGCTTTCTTT
NA	NA	TRBV27	TRBJ1-1	CASSWRETDTEAFF	TGTGCCAGCAGTTGGAGGGAAACGGACACTGAAGCTTTCTTT
TRBD1	many	TRBV6-6	TRBJ2-7	CASSHSQGAYEQYF	TGTGCCAGCAGTCATTCCCAGGGGGCTTACGAGCAGTACTTC
NA	many	TRBV5-1	TRBJ2-4	CASSLDRRIQYF	TGCGCCAGCAGCTTGGACAGACGCATTCAGTACTTC
TRBD2	many	TRBV30	TRBJ2-2	CAWGLAGITGELFF	TGTGCCTGGGGACTAGCGGGGATTACCGGGGAGCTGTTTTTT
NA	many	TRBV5-5	TRBJ2-1	CASSPWGDEQFF	TGTGCCAGCAGCCCTTGGGGCGATGAGCAGTTCTTC
NA	many	TRBV20-1	TRBJ2-1	CSASHPEETHEYNEQFF	TGCAGTGCTTCACACCCGGAGGAGACGCATGAATACAATGAGCAGTTCTTC
NA	many	TRBV20-1	TRBJ2-2	CSARDRWRGGGELFF	TGCAGTGCTAGAGATCGTTGGAGGGGAGGCGGGGAGCTGTTTTTT